Presented here are 11 T cell receptor beta chains from one specimen sequenced in a study of neurological immune-mediated disorders. TCRdb called the 5' RACE reads again in MiXCR, with one record for every CDR3 protein. The table has approximately 100,000 distinct CDR3 sequences, around 3.5% seen once. The sample consisted of PBMCs. The receptors derive from a woman in her fifties or sixties with multiple sclerosis.

This clonotype occurred many times. V and J are TRBV7-9 and TRBJ2-1, with 13 bases that match TRBD2. Germline V gives CDR1 SEHNR, CDR2 FQNEAQ (reference sequence). The V gene end was trimmed by 0 bases and the J gene end by 2 bases; junction bases not matched to a gene: 4. This CDR3 is built from 18 residues. CDR3 bases: TGTGCCAGCAGCTTAGCGTTGACTAGCGGGGGGACCTACAATGAGCAGTTCTTC. Amino acid sequence: CASSLALTSGGTYNEQFF.

At least ten counts were recorded for this clonotype. CDR3 sequence reads: CAISESRQLWNEQYF. The CDR3 DNA reads as TGTGCCATCAGTGAGTCCAGGCAGCTATGGAACGAGCAGTACTTC. V gene TRBV10-3 combines with J gene TRBJ2-7; D is unresolved. Trimming took off 0 bases at V and 5 bases at J, with 14 bases between the two ends. Germline V gene data show CDR1 as ENHRY and CDR2 as SYGVKD. The CDR3 has 15 residues.

This clonotype was found many times. This chain joins TRBV6-6 and TRBJ2-7; TRBD1 matches 7 bases. V lost 7 bases to trimming and J lost 3 bases; unmatched junction nucleotides: 3. Germline loops: CDR1 MNHNY, CDR2 SVGAGI (reference sequence). The CDR3 totals 12 residues. This CDR3 is CASNNRGYEQYF. Here the CDR3 DNA reads TGTGCCAGCAACAACAGGGGCTACGAGCAGTACTTC.

This clonotype showed up many times. The rearrangement uses TRBV6-4 and TRBJ2-2; TRBD1 aligns across 7 bases. There are 14 residues in the CDR3. Per germline, CDR1 MRHNA and CDR2 SNTAGT. With 10 bases clipped from V and 4 bases from J, the junction kept 9 bases outside the gene matches. The CDR3 bases are TGTGCCACTTCGACAGGGAGTGGCACCGGGGAGCTGTTTTTT. It translates to CATSTGSGTGELFF.

This clonotype has a count of ten or more. V is TRBV12-3 or TRBV12-4 and J is TRBJ2-5, with D uncertain. There are 13 residues in the CDR3. The V gene lost 5 bases and the J gene lost 5 bases, with 12 bases spanning the gap. The DNA of the CDR3 is TGTGCCAGCAGTCCCGACATGGGGGAGACCCAGTACTTC. It yields the protein CASSPDMGETQYF.

This clonotype was seen ten or more times. The V call is TRBV5-1, the J call TRBJ2-6, with D perhaps TRBD1 (6 bases). Trimming pared 6 bases from V and 1 base from J, leaving 20 bases between. Germline CDR1 and CDR2: SGHRS and YFSETQ. The CDR3 has 18 amino acids. In nucleotides, the CDR3 is TGCGCCAGCACGGGCGCAGGGGTACCCTCGTCTGGGGCCAACGTCCTGACTTTC. Encoded protein: CASTGAGVPSSGANVLTF.

This clonotype was detected many times. The chain is built from TRBV7-2 and TRBJ1-4; D might be TRBD1 (5 bases). CDR3 length: 15 amino acids. The germline V gene encodes CDR1 SGHTA and CDR2 FQGNSA. V was pared by 2 bases and J by 4 bases, with 11 bases between. CDR3 loop: CASSLLRQHNEKLFF. DNA of the CDR3: TGTGCCAGCAGCTTATTGCGACAGCATAATGAAAAACTGTTTTTT.

This clonotype showed up many times. This rearrangement joins TRBV20-1 to TRBJ2-3; weak D call: TRBD2 (6 bases). CDR1 is DFQATT and CDR2 is SNEGSKA in the germline V gene (reference sequence). The CDR3 consists of 13 residues. V was trimmed by 3 bases and J by 6 bases, leaving 13 bases between them. The CDR3 DNA follows: TGCAGTGCTAGCCCCCCGGGGGTGGATACGCAGTATTTT. Translating it yields CSASPPGVDTQYF.

This clonotype was found many times. This chain joins TRBV29-1 and TRBJ1-2; D not certain. This CDR3 is built from 12 residues. CDR1 is SQVTM, CDR2 ANQGSEA, per germline. Trimming stripped 2 bases from V and 6 bases from J, with 10 bases between. The CDR3 region is CSVEKLRNGYTF. DNA for the CDR3: TGCAGCGTTGAAAAATTGCGGAATGGCTACACCTTC.

This clonotype was seen repeatedly, ten times or more. The chain joins TRBV6-5 to TRBJ2-7; D is perhaps TRBD2 (6 bases). Germline loops: CDR1 MNHEY, CDR2 SVGAGI. This CDR3 has 17 amino acids. Trimming removed 0 bases at V and 0 bases at J, with 15 bases between. The CDR3 loop is CASSYSLSAGSSYEQYF. CDR3 sequence (DNA): TGTGCCAGCAGTTACTCATTGAGCGCGGGGAGCTCCTACGAGCAGTACTTC.

This clonotype appeared many times. CDR3 residues: CASCPGTQGNTIYF. In nucleotides, the CDR3 is TGCGCCAGCTGTCCCGGGACTCAAGGAAACACCATATATTTT. V and J are TRBV5-1 and TRBJ1-3; D may be TRBD1 (5 bases). The V gene lost 7 bases and the J gene lost 4 bases, with 15 bases spanning the gap. The germline gives CDR1 SGHRS, CDR2 YFSETQ. This CDR3 region has 14 residues.